The entry below describes one T cell receptor (beta chain). The germline V and J ends were trimmed by 2 bases and 2 bases, with 7 bases remaining between them. Germline V gene sequence: CDR1 SQVTM, CDR2 ANQGSEA. The CDR3 runs to 12 residues. Assay used: immunoSEQ multiplex PCR; TCRdb lists only in-frame clones, some missing. There are 350,000 to 450,000 clones in the sample; more than 75% occur only once, and approximately 3.6% lies in the top ten. This record belongs to a study of Ad26.COV2.S vaccination and SARS-CoV-2 variants. The treatment is: around 19 received Ad26.COV2.S at low or high dose, single or two shots; a few received placebo; per-sample allocation not given. Collection of the samples took place on day 63 after the first injection of vaccine or placebo.

The rearrangement links TRBV29-1 to TRBJ2-7; D uncertain. The sequence was obtained from a person aged 18-65 years who received the Ad26.COV2.S COVID-19 vaccine or a placebo. This specimen was peripheral blood, taken in a trial of Ad26.COV2.S vaccine versus placebo. This CDR3 is CSVETDPYEQYF. CDR3 DNA sequence: TGCAGCGTTGAAACAGATCCCTACGAGCAGTACTTC.